This T cell receptor beta chain stems from a study of regulatory T cells in long-lasting Graves disease. Indicated time point: persistent/refractory GD, antithyroid drugs over 5 years with positive TRAb. Extracted RNA from PBMCs served as the source of the TCR library. Roughly 9 milliliters of peripheral blood went into EDTA tubes. Combining iRepertoire HTBI primers with Arm-PCR of CDR3 regions, the authors built TCR beta libraries. Per the authors' pipeline: Among the samples, 62 TRBV and some 15 TRBJ segments were identified. TCRdb re-called the multiplex PCR reads through MiXCR, storing one row per CDR3 protein. Clone size and V and J calls follow TCRdb, not the original study. The sample lists roughly 500,000 distinct CDR3 sequences, 20% to 25% occurring once. From germline, CDR1 is SEHNR and CDR2 FQNEAQ (reference sequence). The CDR3 spans 21 residues. V was clipped by 5 bases and J by 6 bases; unmatched bases: 21.

This clonotype originated in a female donor with Graves disease. The V and J genes are TRBV7-9 and TRBJ2-1; 14 bases match TRBD2. This sample comprised peripheral blood mononuclear cells (PBMCs), obtained when the disease was refractory, from a patient treated with antithyroid drugs. The CDR3 loop is CASSQDDHYSGLAGEGNEQFF. The CDR3 DNA is TGTGCCAGCAGCCAGGATGACCATTACTCGGGACTAGCGGGAGAGGGCAATGAGCAGTTCTTC.